This TCR beta chain emerged from a study of blood T cell repertoires in COVID-19. Assay used: immunoSEQ multiplex PCR; TCRdb lists only in-frame clones, some missing. The sample has approximately 430,000 clones; 75% to 90% are singletons. This CDR3 region has 16 residues. V lost 6 bases to trimming and J lost 5 bases, with 20 bases between them. CDR1 is LNHDA, CDR2 SQIVND, per germline (reference sequence). This receptor was obtained from a woman aged 25 to 39 with active or convalescent COVID-19. The chain carries TRBV19 and TRBJ1-5; no definite D call. What was sequenced was peripheral blood. CDR3 bases: TGTGCCAGTAGGGAAGGCGGATATGAGGCCGATCAGCCCCAGCATTTT. Residues: CASREGGYEADQPQHF.